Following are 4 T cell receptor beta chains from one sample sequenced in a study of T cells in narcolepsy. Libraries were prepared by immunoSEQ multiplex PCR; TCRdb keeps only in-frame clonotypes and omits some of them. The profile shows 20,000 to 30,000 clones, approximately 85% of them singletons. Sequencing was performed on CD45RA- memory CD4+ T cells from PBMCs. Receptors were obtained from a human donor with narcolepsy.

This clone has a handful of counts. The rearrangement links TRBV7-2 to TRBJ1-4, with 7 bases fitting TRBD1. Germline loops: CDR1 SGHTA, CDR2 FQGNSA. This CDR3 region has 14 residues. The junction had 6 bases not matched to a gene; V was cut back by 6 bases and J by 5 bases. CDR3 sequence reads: CASRWDSFNEKLFF. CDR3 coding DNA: TGTGCCAGCAGATGGGACAGTTTCAATGAAAAACTGTTTTTT.

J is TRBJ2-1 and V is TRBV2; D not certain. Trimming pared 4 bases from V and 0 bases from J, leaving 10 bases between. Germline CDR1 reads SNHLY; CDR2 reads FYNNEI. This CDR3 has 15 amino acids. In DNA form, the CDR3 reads TGTGCCAGCAGTGCCATTACGAGCTCCTACAATGAGCAGTTCTTC. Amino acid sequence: CASSAITSSYNEQFF.

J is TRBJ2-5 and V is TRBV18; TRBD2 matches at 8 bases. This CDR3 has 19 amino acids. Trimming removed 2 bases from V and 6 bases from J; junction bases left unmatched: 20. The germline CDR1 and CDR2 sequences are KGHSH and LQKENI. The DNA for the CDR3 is TGTGCCAGCTCACCAAATTCTAAACGGGAGGGCCGTTATCCCCAGACCCAGTACTTC. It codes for CASSPNSKREGRYPQTQYF.

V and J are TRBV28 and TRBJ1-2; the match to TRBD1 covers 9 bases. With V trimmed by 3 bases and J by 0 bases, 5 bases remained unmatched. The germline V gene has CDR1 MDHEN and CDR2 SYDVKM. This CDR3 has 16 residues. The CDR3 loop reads CASSLGQGLPNYGYTF. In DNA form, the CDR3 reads TGTGCCAGCAGTTTGGGACAGGGCCTTCCTAACTATGGCTACACCTTC.